This T cell receptor (beta chain) stems from a study of tumor-infiltrating lymphocytes in primary liver carcinoma. Overall study: Productive TCRbeta read counts per sample ran from roughly 3.3 to 6.8 million and were similar across tissue types.

About this clonotype itself: At one end, the junction sequence differs from germline, possibly due to a read error.

The CDR3 covers 13 residues. CDR1 is GTSNPN and CDR2 is SVGIG in the germline V gene (reference sequence). Priming with a constant-region primer yielded TCR beta cDNA from about 540 ng total RNA. Nested multiplex PCR, run for three rounds with slightly modified ARM-PCR, yielded TCR beta libraries. Investigators reported that the first two PCR rounds, at 9 to 11 cycles each, used TRBV1-TRBV30 forward primers with a C-beta reverse primer. TCRdb redid the calling of the multiplex PCR reads with MiXCR, one entry per CDR3 protein. This sample yields about 210,000 distinct CDR3 sequences, of which about 82% are seen a single time; 15% to 20% belongs to the top ten. Scientists recovered RNA and DNA together from roughly 18-30 mg of unsorted bulk tissue.

The sequence was collected from a man aged 40-49 years with primary liver carcinoma and hepatitis B virus infection. The chain joins TRBV30 to TRBJ1-1, with 8 nucleotides matching TRBD1. Input material: tumor tissue from primary liver carcinoma. CDR3 protein: CACERQGRTEDFF. The CDR3 DNA is TGTGCCTGTGAAAGACAGGGGAGGACTGAAGATTTCTTT.